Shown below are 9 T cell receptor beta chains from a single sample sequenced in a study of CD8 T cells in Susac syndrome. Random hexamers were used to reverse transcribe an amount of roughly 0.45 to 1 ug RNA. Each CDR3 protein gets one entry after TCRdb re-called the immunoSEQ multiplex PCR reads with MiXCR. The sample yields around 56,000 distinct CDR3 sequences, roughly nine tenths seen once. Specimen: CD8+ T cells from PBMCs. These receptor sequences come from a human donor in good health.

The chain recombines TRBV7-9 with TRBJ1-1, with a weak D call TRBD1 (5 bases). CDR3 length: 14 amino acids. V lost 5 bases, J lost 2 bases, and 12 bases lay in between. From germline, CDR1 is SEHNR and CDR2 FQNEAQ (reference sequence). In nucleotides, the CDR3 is TGTGCCAGCAGCCGCCGCGGGGGAAACACTGAAGCTTTCTTT. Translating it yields CASSRRGGNTEAFF.

The CDR3 sequence: CASSGTGGQPQHF. CDR3 DNA sequence: TGTGCCAGCAGTGGGACTGGAGGGCAGCCCCAGCATTTT. The J gene is TRBJ1-5, the V gene TRBV6-5, with a possible D match to TRBD1 (5 bases). V was clipped by 5 bases and J by 7 bases, with 12 bases between them. This CDR3 has 13 amino acids. CDR1 MNHEY and CDR2 SVGAGI come from the germline V gene.

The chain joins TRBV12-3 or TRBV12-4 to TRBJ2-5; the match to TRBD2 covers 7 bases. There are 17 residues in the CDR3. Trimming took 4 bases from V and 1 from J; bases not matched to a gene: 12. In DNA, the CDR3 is TGTGCCAGCAGTTCCCCGGTGTCCGGGAGGTCCCAAGAGACCCAGTACTTC. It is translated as CASSSPVSGRSQETQYF.

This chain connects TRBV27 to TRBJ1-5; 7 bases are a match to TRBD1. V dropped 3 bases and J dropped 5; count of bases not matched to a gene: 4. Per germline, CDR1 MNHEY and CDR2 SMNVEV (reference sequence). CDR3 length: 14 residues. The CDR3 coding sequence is TGTGCCAGCAGTTTGAACAGGGGCGATCAGCCCCAGCATTTT. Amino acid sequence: CASSLNRGDQPQHF.

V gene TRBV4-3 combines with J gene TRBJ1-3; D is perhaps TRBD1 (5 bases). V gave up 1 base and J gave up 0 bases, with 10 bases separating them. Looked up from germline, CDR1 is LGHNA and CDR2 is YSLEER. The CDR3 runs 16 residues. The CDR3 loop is CASSQGGRGSGNTIYF. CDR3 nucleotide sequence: TGCGCCAGCAGCCAAGGGGGAAGGGGCTCTGGAAACACCATATATTTT.

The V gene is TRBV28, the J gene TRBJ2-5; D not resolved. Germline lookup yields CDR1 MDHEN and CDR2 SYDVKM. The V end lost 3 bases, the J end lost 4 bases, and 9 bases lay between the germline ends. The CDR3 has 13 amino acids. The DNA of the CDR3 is TGTGCCAGCAGTTTCCCGTCCGTAGAGACCCAGTACTTC. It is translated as CASSFPSVETQYF.

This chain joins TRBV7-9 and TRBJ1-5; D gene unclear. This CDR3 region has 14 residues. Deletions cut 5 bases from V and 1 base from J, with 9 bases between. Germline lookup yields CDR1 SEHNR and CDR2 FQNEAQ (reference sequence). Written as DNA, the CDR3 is TGTGCCAGCAGCACAGCCCAGAGCAATCAGCCCCAGCATTTT. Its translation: CASSTAQSNQPQHF.

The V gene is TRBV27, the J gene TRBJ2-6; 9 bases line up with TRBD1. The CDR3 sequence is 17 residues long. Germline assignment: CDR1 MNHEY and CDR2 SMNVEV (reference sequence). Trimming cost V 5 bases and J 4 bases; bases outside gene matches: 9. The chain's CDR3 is CASSPPGQGSGANVLTF. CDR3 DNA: TGTGCCAGCAGTCCCCCGGGACAGGGATCAGGGGCCAACGTCCTGACTTTC. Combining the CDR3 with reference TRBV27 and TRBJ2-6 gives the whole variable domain EAQVTQNPRYLITVTGKKLTVTCSQNMNHEYMSWYRQDPGLGLRQIYYSMNVEVTDKGDVPEGYKVSRKEKRNFPLILESPSPNQTSLYFCASSPPGQGSGANVLTFGAGSRLTVL.

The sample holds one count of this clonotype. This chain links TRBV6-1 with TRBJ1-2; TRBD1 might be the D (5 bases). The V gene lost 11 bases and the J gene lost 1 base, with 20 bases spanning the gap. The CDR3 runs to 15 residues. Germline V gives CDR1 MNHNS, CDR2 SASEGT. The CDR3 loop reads CAGADNGGNNYGYTF. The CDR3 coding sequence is TGTGCCGGCGCCGACAATGGGGGTAATAACTATGGCTACACCTTC.